These 29 T cell receptor beta chains were sequenced from one sample in a study of T cell changes during pregnancy in multiple sclerosis. The protocol was immunoSEQ multiplex PCR, while the TCRdb copy is restricted to in-frame clones and leaves out a portion. The sample has some 36,000 clones, more than 85% seen once; the top ten hold 0.3% to 0.4%. Sequencing was performed on CD4+ T cells from peripheral blood mononuclear cells, taken in the second trimester of pregnancy. Receptors were obtained from a female donor with multiple sclerosis, enrolled in a pregnancy study.

This clone was counted only a few times. At one end, the junction sequence differs from germline, possibly due to a read error. V and J are TRBV9 and TRBJ2-2; 11 bases align to TRBD2. The CDR3 has 15 amino acids. The germline V gene has CDR1 SGDLS and CDR2 YYNGEE. This CDR3 is CASSAGLAGVGGLFF. CDR3 DNA: TGTGCCAGCAGCGCTGGACTAGCGGGCGTAGGGGGGCTGTTTTTT.

This clone showed up just once. This chain joins TRBV7-9 and TRBJ1-2, with 8 nucleotides matching TRBD1. The CDR3 covers 12 residues. CDR1 and CDR2 from the germline V gene are SEHNR and FQNEAQ (reference sequence). V was clipped by 4 bases and J by 10 bases; unmatched bases: 5. CDR3 DNA: TGTGCCAGCAGCTCCACGGACAGGGCCTACACCTTC. Translated, it gives CASSSTDRAYTF.

The DNA for the CDR3 is TGTGCCAGCAGCTGGCCCGAGCGGGGGATATACGAGCAGTACTTC. Its translation is CASSWPERGIYEQYF. This sequence joins TRBV7-6 and TRBJ2-7; 8 bases agree with TRBD2. The CDR3 is 15 amino acids. Trimming removed 4 bases from V and 4 bases from J; junction bases left unmatched: 9. Germline-derived CDR1 and CDR2 are SGHVS and FNYEAQ. Complete variable domain (other parts from reference TRBV7-6 and TRBJ2-7): GAGVSQSPRYKVTKRGQDVALRCDPISGHVSLYWYRQALGQGPEFLTYFNYEAQQDKSGLPNDRFSAERPEGSISTLTIQRTEQRDSAMYRCASSWPERGIYEQYFGPGTRLTVT.

The chain has TRBV7-2 and TRBJ1-3, with D possibly being TRBD1 (5 bases). The V end lost 4 bases, the J end lost 8 bases, and 18 bases lay between the germline ends. Germline lookup yields CDR1 SGHTA and CDR2 FQGNSA. The CDR3 extends over 15 amino acids. The DNA for the CDR3 is TGTGCCAGCAGCTATCGGGACGGGGGAAAGGACACCATATATTTT. Amino acids: CASSYRDGGKDTIYF.

The J gene is TRBJ2-3, the V gene TRBV10-2; D is unresolved. V was cut by 2 bases and J by 0 bases, with 18 bases left in between. The V gene's germline CDR1 is WSHSY and CDR2 SAAADI. The CDR3 runs 18 residues. The CDR3 sequence is CASSETIFTGASTDTQYF. The CDR3 DNA sequence: TGCGCCAGCAGTGAGACTATTTTTACCGGAGCTAGCACAGATACGCAGTATTTT.

This chain connects TRBV4-3 to TRBJ1-2; D is possibly TRBD1 (5 bases). Trimming pared 2 bases from V and 8 bases from J, leaving 18 bases between. Germline assignment: CDR1 LGHNA and CDR2 YSLEER. CDR3 length: 15 amino acids. The CDR3 nucleotides read TGCGCCAGCAGCCAATTGAAGCTGGGGCTGGGCGGCTACACCTTC. It codes for CASSQLKLGLGGYTF.

This clone came up once. The chain has TRBV5-1 and TRBJ2-1; 9 bases line up with TRBD1. Germline CDR1 and CDR2: SGHRS and YFSETQ. The junction had 7 bases not matched to a gene; V was cut back by 1 base and J by 8 bases. CDR3 length equals 15 residues. The chain's CDR3 is CASSLWDRERDEQFF. The CDR3 DNA is TGCGCCAGCAGCTTGTGGGACAGGGAACGGGATGAGCAGTTCTTC.

This clone occurred a few times. The genes are TRBV7-6 and TRBJ1-2, with 9 bases identical to TRBD1. The germline gives CDR1 SGHVS, CDR2 FNYEAQ. The CDR3 length is 13 residues. Germline trimming cut 4 bases from V and 6 bases from J; bases unmatched to any gene: 3. The CDR3 nucleotides are TGTGCCAGCAGCTCTCACAGGGGGCATGGCTACACCTTC. It encodes CASSSHRGHGYTF. Drawing the rest from reference TRBV7-6 and TRBJ1-2, the complete variable domain is GAGVSQSPRYKVTKRGQDVALRCDPISGHVSLYWYRQALGQGPEFLTYFNYEAQQDKSGLPNDRFSAERPEGSISTLTIQRTEQRDSAMYRCASSSHRGHGYTFGSGTRLTVV.

The chain has TRBV5-1 and TRBJ2-6; TRBD2 is a possible D gene (5 bases). The ends were cut back, 1 base at V and 0 bases at J, with 5 bases in the middle. CDR1 is SGHRS and CDR2 is YFSETQ in the germline V gene. This CDR3 has 15 residues. CDR3 in amino acids: CASSLTSSGANVLTF. The CDR3 bases are TGCGCCAGCAGCTTGACTAGCTCTGGGGCCAACGTCCTGACTTTC.

V and J are TRBV5-1 and TRBJ1-2, with 7 bases lining up with TRBD1. This CDR3 is 15 amino acids long. Losses at the gene ends were 4 bases for V and 6 bases for J; bases not matched to a gene: 12. Germline V CDR1 and CDR2: SGHRS, YFSETQ. This chain's CDR3 is CASSRGQEASHGYTF. Here the CDR3 DNA reads TGCGCCAGCAGCCGAGGACAGGAGGCCTCTCATGGCTACACCTTC.

The V call is TRBV7-9, the J call TRBJ2-4; D possibly corresponds to TRBD1 (6 bases). This CDR3 region has 16 residues. Trimming cost V 4 bases and J 1 base, with 14 bases left between them. CDR1 is SEHNR and CDR2 is FQNEAQ in the germline V gene (reference sequence). CDR3: CASSYAFRGAKNIQYF. Written as DNA, the CDR3 is TGTGCCAGCAGCTACGCTTTCAGGGGCGCCAAAAACATTCAGTACTTC.

The chain uses TRBV2 and TRBJ2-7; possible D gene TRBD2, 6 bases. This CDR3 is 13 amino acids long. V was trimmed by 7 bases and J by 4 bases, leaving 14 bases between them. CDR1 and CDR2 (germline): SNHLY, FYNNEI. The CDR3 DNA reads TGTGCCAGCAAAGGGGTGGGGGGTTACGAGCAGTACTTC. It specifies CASKGVGGYEQYF.

The genes are TRBV5-8 and TRBJ2-3; 12 positions agree with TRBD2. V shed 4 bases, J shed 0 bases, and the junction held 9 bases outside the gene matches. The CDR3 extends over 18 amino acids. Per the germline V gene, CDR1 is SGHTS and CDR2 is YDEGEE. The CDR3 sequence: CASSQGTSGPLSTDTQYF. CDR3 nucleotide sequence: TGTGCCAGCAGCCAGGGGACTAGCGGGCCCCTGAGCACAGATACGCAGTATTTT.

V and J are TRBV30 and TRBJ2-5, with a tentative D call TRBD1 (6 bases). The V end lost 1 base, the J end lost 1 base, and 16 bases lay between the germline ends. The germline gives CDR1 GTSNPN, CDR2 SVGIG (reference sequence). The CDR3 totals 16 residues. CDR3 DNA sequence: TGTGCCTGGAGTGGCGACAGAGGGGGTCCCCAAGAGACCCAGTACTTC. Translated: CAWSGDRGGPQETQYF.

The rearrangement joins TRBV9 to TRBJ2-7, with 8 nucleotides matching TRBD1. Losses at the gene ends were 0 bases for V and 2 bases for J; bases not matched to a gene: 7. Per germline, CDR1 SGDLS and CDR2 YYNGEE. CDR3 length: 16 residues. The CDR3 sequence: CASSVGGEQGAYEQYF. The CDR3 DNA is TGTGCCAGCAGCGTAGGGGGGGAACAGGGGGCCTACGAGCAGTACTTC.

This rearrangement joins TRBV30 to TRBJ2-2; a possible D gene is TRBD1 (7 bases). The V end was cut by 3 bases, the J end by 0 bases, with 14 bases between. The CDR3 extends over 16 amino acids. The germline V gene encodes CDR1 GTSNPN and CDR2 SVGIG (reference sequence). DNA for the CDR3: TGTGCCTGGAGGGGGGGACAGTTAACGAACACCGGGGAGCTGTTTTTT. Translated, it gives CAWRGGQLTNTGELFF.

This clone was counted a single time. This chain links TRBV5-1 with TRBJ1-1; 7 positions match TRBD1. The V gene's germline CDR1 is SGHRS and CDR2 YFSETQ. The CDR3 has 15 residues. J lost 4 bases, V lost 0 bases, and 6 bases had no gene match. The CDR3 is CASSLGQGSGTEAFF. The CDR3, as DNA: TGCGCCAGCAGCTTGGGACAGGGATCCGGCACTGAAGCTTTCTTT.

This chain uses TRBV29-1 with TRBJ2-6; a weak D match, TRBD1 (6 bases). The CDR3 sequence is 16 residues long. Germline V gives CDR1 SQVTM, CDR2 ANQGSEA. Trimming took 6 bases from V and 0 from J, leaving 15 bases between them. CDR3 bases: TGCAGCGTAGCACGGGACATAAACTCTGGGGCCAACGTCCTGACTTTC. It codes for CSVARDINSGANVLTF. Filled out from reference TRBV29-1 and TRBJ2-6, the complete variable domain reads SAVISQKPSRDICQRGTSLTIQCQVDSQVTMMFWYRQQPGQSLTLIATANQGSEATYESGFVIDKFPISRPNLTFSTLTVSNMSPEDSSIYLCSVARDINSGANVLTFGAGSRLTVL.

This clone was counted once. The chain employs TRBV7-3 and TRBJ2-2, with unresolved D. Germline CDR1 is SGHTA and CDR2 is FQGTGA. CDR3 size: 13 residues. V lost 4 bases to trimming and J lost 8 bases, with 11 bases between them. The CDR3: CASSSTLEGELFF. CDR3 coding DNA: TGTGCCAGCAGCTCGACCCTGGAGGGGGAGCTGTTTTTT.

This clone was found once. The chain uses TRBV28 and TRBJ2-7; 15 nucleotides line up with TRBD2. V was clipped by 5 bases and J by 1 base; unmatched bases: 12. This CDR3 has 19 amino acids. Germline V gene lookup returns CDR1 MDHEN and CDR2 SYDVKM. For the CDR3, the DNA is TGTGCCAGCAGTGTACTTCCGGGACTAGCGGGAGGAAAATCCTACGAGCAGTACTTC. The encoded protein is CASSVLPGLAGGKSYEQYF.

This rearrangement joins TRBV10-3 to TRBJ2-1, with 10 nucleotides matching TRBD2. V was clipped by 7 bases and J by 4 bases; unmatched bases: 7. The germline gives CDR1 ENHRY, CDR2 SYGVKD. The CDR3 extends over 15 amino acids. The CDR3 here is CAITPSGRDYNEQFF. CDR3 coding DNA: TGTGCCATCACCCCAAGCGGGAGGGATTACAATGAGCAGTTCTTC.

V gene TRBV11-1 combines with J gene TRBJ2-1; D is unresolved. V gave up 5 bases and J gave up 0 bases, with 11 bases separating them. Germline V gives CDR1 SGHAT, CDR2 FQDESV (reference sequence). The CDR3 consists of 15 residues. The CDR3 nucleotides read TGTGCCAGCAGCCCCGTCCCTAACTCCTACAATGAGCAGTTCTTC. It specifies CASSPVPNSYNEQFF.

V usage is TRBV7-9 and J usage is TRBJ1-3; weak D call: TRBD1 (6 bases). Germline lookup yields CDR1 SEHNR and CDR2 FQNEAQ (reference sequence). This CDR3 region has 16 residues. V was clipped by 3 bases and J by 0 bases, with 12 bases between them. The CDR3 sequence is CASSFLQGSSGNTIYF. The DNA of the CDR3 is TGTGCCAGCAGCTTCCTACAGGGATCCTCTGGAAACACCATATATTTT.

V and J are TRBV19 and TRBJ1-2; 7 positions match TRBD1. The germline CDR1 and CDR2 sequences are LNHDA and SQIVND (reference sequence). The V gene end was trimmed by 6 bases and the J gene end by 0 bases; junction bases not matched to a gene: 7. This CDR3 is built from 15 residues. The CDR3 nucleotides read TGTGCCAGTAGCCCTGGGACAGATTCTAACTATGGCTACACCTTC. It codes for CASSPGTDSNYGYTF.

This clone appeared once. The CDR3 nucleotides read TGTGCCAGCAGCTCTCCCTTGAGATGGGAGACCCAGTACTTC. Amino acid sequence: CASSSPLRWETQYF. This chain links TRBV7-2 with TRBJ2-5; D unresolved. V lost 4 bases, J lost 5 bases, and 14 bases lay in between. The germline V gene encodes CDR1 SGHTA and CDR2 FQGNSA. The CDR3 contains 14 residues.

The chain couples TRBV6-6 to TRBJ1-1; perhaps TRBD1 as D (6 bases). The germline V gene has CDR1 MNHNY and CDR2 SVGAGI (reference sequence). The CDR3 consists of 15 residues. V lost 2 bases and J lost 3, with 13 bases in between. The DNA of the CDR3 is TGTGCCAGCAGTTACGGGGGGGCGAGGGACACTGAAGCTTTCTTT. It yields the protein CASSYGGARDTEAFF.

This chain links TRBV2 with TRBJ2-7; D is perhaps TRBD1 (6 bases). The germline V gene has CDR1 SNHLY and CDR2 FYNNEI. The CDR3 is 14 amino acids. V lost 6 bases, J lost 5 bases, and 17 bases lay in between. CDR3 in amino acids: CASRESEGTNEQYF. DNA of the CDR3: TGTGCCAGCAGAGAATCTGAGGGGACAAACGAGCAGTACTTC.

The table lists this clone with a count of one. The chain carries TRBV6-6 and TRBJ1-1, with D maybe TRBD1 (6 bases). Per the germline V gene, CDR1 is MNHNY and CDR2 is SVGAGI (reference sequence). V was shortened by 1 base and J by 3 bases, with 12 bases between the two germline ends. This CDR3 has 15 residues. Written as DNA, the CDR3 is TGTGCCAGCAGTTACTTGGCAGCAGGGGACACTGAAGCTTTCTTT. Translation: CASSYLAAGDTEAFF.

The rearrangement links TRBV23-1 to TRBJ2-1; 9 nucleotides agree with TRBD2. TRBV23-1 is identified as an open reading frame with a role that is uncertain. J gave up 8 bases and V 0 bases, and 11 bases lay outside the gene matches. This CDR3 has 17 residues. CDR3 loop: CASSQSLREGPQDEQFF. CDR3 sequence (DNA): TGCGCCAGCAGTCAATCGTTGCGGGAGGGCCCTCAGGATGAGCAGTTCTTC.